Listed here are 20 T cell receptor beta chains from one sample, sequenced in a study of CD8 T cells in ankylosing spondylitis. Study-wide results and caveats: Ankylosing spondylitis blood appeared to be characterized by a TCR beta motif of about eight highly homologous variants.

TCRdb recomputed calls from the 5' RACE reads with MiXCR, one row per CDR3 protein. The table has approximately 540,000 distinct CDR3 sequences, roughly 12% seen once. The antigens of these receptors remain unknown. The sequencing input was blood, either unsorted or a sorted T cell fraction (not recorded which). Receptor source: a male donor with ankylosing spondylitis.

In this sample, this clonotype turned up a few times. The CDR3 protein is CASSAGGPTDTQYF. The CDR3 DNA follows: TGTGCCAGCAGCGCAGGCGGCCCTACAGATACGCAGTATTTT. The chain employs TRBV2 and TRBJ2-3; D not resolved. V lost 6 bases, J lost 3 bases, and 13 bases lay in between. Germline assignment: CDR1 SNHLY and CDR2 FYNNEI. The CDR3 sequence is 14 residues long.

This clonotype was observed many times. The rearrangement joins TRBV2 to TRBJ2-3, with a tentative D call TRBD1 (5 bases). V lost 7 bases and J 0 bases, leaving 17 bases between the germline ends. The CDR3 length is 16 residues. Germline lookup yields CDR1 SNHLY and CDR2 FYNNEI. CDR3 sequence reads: CASNRGASLSTDTQYF. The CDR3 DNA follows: TGTGCCAGCAATAGGGGTGCGTCCCTCAGCACAGATACGCAGTATTTT.

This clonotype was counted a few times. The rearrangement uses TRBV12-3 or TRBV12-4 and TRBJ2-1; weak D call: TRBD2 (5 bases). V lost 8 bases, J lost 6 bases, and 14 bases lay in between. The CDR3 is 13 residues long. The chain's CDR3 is CASSIRGFNEQFF. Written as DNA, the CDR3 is TGTGCCAGCTCCATAAGAGGGTTCAATGAGCAGTTCTTC.

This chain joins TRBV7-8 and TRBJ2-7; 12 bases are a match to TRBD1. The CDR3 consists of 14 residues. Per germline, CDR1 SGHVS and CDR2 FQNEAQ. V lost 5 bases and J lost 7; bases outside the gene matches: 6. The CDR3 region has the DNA TGTGCCAGCAGCATCGGGACAGGGGGCCGGGAGCAGTACGTC. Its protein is CASSIGTGGREQYV.

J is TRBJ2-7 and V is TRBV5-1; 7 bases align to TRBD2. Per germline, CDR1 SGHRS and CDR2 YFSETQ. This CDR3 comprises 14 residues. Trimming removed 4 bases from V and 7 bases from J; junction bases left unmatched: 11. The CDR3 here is CASSQPLAGDEQYF. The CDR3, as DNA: TGCGCCAGCAGCCAACCGCTCGCGGGAGATGAGCAGTACTTC.

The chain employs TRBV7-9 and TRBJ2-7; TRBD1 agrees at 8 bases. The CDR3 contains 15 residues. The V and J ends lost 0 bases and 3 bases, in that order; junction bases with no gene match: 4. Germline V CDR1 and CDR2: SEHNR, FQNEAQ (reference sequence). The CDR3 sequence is CASSLARGQIYEQYF. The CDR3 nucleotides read TGTGCCAGCAGCTTAGCCAGGGGGCAAATCTACGAGCAGTACTTC.

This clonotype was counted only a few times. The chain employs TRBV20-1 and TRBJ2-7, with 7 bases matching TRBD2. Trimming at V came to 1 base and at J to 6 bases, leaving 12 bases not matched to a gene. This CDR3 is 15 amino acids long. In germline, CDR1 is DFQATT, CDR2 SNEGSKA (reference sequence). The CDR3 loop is CSARVLAALPGEQYF. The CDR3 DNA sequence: TGCAGTGCTAGAGTTCTAGCGGCCCTGCCAGGCGAGCAGTACTTC.

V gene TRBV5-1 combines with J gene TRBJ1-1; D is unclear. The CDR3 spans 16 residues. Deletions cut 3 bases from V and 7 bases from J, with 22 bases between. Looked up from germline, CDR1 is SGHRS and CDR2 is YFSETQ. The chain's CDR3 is CASSWETWTGGLEAFF. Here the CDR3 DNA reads TGCGCCAGCAGCTGGGAGACCTGGACCGGAGGGCTTGAAGCTTTCTTT.

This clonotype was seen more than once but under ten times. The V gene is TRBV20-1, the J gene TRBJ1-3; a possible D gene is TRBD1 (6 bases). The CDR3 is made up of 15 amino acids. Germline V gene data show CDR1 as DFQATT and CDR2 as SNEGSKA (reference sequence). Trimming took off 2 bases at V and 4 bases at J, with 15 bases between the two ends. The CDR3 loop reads CSARQNGGPGNTIYF. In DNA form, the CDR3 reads TGCAGTGCTAGACAGAACGGGGGGCCAGGAAACACCATATATTTT.

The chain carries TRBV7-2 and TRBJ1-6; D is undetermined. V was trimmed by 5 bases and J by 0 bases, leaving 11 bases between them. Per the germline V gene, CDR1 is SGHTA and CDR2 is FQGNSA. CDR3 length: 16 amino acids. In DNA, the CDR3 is TGTGCCAGCAGCCCCGGTATCAACTCCTATAATTCACCCCTCCACTTT. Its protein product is CASSPGINSYNSPLHF.

CDR3 nucleotide sequence: TGTGCCAGCAGCCAAGATCAGGCTAGCGCGGACAATGAGCAGTTCTTC. It is translated as CASSQDQASADNEQFF. The V gene is TRBV4-2, the J gene TRBJ2-1; D possibly corresponds to TRBD2 (6 bases). Trimming took 0 bases from V and 5 from J, leaving 14 bases between them. Germline values: CDR1 LGHNA, CDR2 YNFKEQ. This CDR3 region has 16 residues.

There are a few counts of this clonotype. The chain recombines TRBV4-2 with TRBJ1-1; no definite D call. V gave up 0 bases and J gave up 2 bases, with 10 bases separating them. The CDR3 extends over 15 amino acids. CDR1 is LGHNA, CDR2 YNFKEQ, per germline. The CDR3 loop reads CASSQEGRVNTEAFF. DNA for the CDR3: TGTGCCAGCAGCCAAGAAGGGAGGGTTAACACTGAAGCTTTCTTT.

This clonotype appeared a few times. CDR3 region: CASSLGPGARPEQYF. As DNA, the CDR3 is TGTGCCAGCAGCTTAGGTCCGGGAGCCCGTCCCGAGCAGTACTTC. This rearrangement joins TRBV11-2 to TRBJ2-7; a possible D gene is TRBD2 (6 bases). The CDR3 has 15 amino acids. Per the germline V gene, CDR1 is SGHAT and CDR2 is FQNNGV. Trimming cost V 1 base and J 6 bases, with 16 bases left between them.

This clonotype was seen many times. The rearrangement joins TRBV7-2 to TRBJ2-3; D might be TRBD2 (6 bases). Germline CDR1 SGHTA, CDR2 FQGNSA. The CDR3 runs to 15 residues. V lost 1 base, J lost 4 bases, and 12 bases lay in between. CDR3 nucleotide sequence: TGTGCCAGCAGCTTAGACGGGAGTATGGCAGATACGCAGTATTTT. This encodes CASSLDGSMADTQYF. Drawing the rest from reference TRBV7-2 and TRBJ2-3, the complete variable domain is GAGVSQSPSNKVTEKGKDVELRCDPISGHTALYWYRQSLGQGLEFLIYFQGNSAPDKSGLPSDRFSAERTGGSVSTLTIQRTQQEDSAVYLCASSLDGSMADTQYFGPGTRLTVL.

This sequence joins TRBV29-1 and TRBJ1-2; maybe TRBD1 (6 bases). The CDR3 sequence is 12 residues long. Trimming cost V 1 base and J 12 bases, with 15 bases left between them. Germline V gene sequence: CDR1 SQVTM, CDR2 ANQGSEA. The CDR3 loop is CSVEVSRGDNTF. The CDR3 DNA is TGCAGCGTTGAAGTAAGCAGGGGAGATAACACCTTC.

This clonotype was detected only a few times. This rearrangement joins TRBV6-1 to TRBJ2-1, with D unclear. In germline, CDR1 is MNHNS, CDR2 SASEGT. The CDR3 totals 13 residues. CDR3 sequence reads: CLSVAPWGNEQFF. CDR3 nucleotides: TGTCTCAGCGTAGCCCCCTGGGGCAATGAGCAGTTCTTC.

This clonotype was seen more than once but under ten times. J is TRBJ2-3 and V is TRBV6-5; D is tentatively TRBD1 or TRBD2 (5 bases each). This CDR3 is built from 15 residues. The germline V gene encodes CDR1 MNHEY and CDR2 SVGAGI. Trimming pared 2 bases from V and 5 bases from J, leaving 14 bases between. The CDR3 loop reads CASSYREGLGDTQYF. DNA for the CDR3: TGTGCCAGCAGTTACAGAGAGGGGCTGGGAGATACGCAGTATTTT.

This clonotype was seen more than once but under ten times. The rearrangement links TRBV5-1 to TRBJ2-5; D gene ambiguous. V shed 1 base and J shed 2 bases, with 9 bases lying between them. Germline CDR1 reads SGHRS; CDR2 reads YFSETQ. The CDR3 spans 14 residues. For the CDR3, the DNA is TGCGCCAGCAGCTTGAACACAGCTCAAGAGACCCAGTACTTC. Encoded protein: CASSLNTAQETQYF.

The CDR3 loop reads CASTPGFPENQPQHF. In DNA form, the CDR3 reads TGTGCCAGCACCCCCGGGTTCCCTGAGAATCAGCCCCAGCATTTT. The chain recombines TRBV27 with TRBJ1-5; D is uncertain. The length of the CDR3 is 15 residues. Trimming cost V 7 bases and J 4 bases, with 17 bases left between them. The V gene's germline CDR1 is MNHEY and CDR2 SMNVEV (reference sequence).

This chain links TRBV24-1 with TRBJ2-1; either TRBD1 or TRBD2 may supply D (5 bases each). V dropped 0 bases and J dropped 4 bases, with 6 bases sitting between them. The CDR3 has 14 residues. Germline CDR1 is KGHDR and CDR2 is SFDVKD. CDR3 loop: CATSDLWGYNEQFF. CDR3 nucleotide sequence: TGTGCCACCAGTGATTTGTGGGGGTACAATGAGCAGTTCTTC.